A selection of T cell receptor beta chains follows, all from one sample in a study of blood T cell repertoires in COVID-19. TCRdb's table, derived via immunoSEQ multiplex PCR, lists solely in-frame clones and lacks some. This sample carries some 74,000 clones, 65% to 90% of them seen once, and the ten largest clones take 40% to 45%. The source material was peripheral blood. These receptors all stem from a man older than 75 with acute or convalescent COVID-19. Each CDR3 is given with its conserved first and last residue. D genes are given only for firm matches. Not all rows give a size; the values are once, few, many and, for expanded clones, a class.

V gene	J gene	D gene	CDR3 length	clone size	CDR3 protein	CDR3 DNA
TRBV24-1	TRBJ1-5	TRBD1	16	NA	CATSDGTGGGNQPQHF	TGTGCCACCAGTGATGGGACAGGGGGCGGCAATCAGCCCCAGCATTTT
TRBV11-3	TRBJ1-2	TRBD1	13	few	CASSWTGGHGYTF	TGTGCCAGCAGCTGGACAGGGGGCCATGGCTACACCTTC
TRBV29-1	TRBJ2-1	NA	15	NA	CSVESLRLSYNEQFF	TGCAGCGTTGAAAGTTTGAGACTATCTTACAATGAGCAGTTCTTC
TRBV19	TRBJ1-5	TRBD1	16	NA	CASSRGGTGDNQPQHF	TGTGCCAGTAGTAGGGGGGGGACAGGGGACAATCAGCCCCAGCATTTT
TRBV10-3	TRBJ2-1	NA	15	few	CAQEREMQPHNEQFF	TGTGCACAGGAGCGCGAAATGCAACCCCACAATGAGCAGTTCTTC
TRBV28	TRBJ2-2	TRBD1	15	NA	CASSPTGTGGLELFF	TGTGCCAGCAGTCCGACCGGGACAGGGGGATTGGAGCTGTTTTTT
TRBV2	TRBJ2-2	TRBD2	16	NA	CASRGLAGANTGELFF	TGTGCCAGCAGGGGACTAGCGGGGGCCAACACCGGGGAGCTGTTTTTT
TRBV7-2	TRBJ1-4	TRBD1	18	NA	CASSSWTGGLGTNEKLFF	TGTGCCAGCAGCTCGTGGACAGGGGGCTTGGGAACTAATGAAAAACTGTTTTTT
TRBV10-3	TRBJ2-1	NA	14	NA	CAISNTEGGTEQFF	TGTGCCATCAGCAACACGGAAGGCGGGACTGAGCAGTTCTTC
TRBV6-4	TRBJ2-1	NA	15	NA	CASSDSPSTYNEQFF	TGTGCCAGCAGTGACTCGCCCAGTACATACAATGAGCAGTTCTTC
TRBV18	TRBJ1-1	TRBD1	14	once	CASSRDRENTEAFF	TGTGCCAGCTCACGGGACAGGGAGAACACTGAAGCTTTCTTT
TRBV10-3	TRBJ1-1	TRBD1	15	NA	CAISDRTGSNTEAFF	TGTGCCATCAGTGACCGGACAGGGTCGAACACTGAAGCTTTCTTT
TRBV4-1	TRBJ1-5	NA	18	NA	CASSQGWGGRATSQPQHF	TGCGCCAGCAGCCAAGGATGGGGAGGAAGGGCTACTTCTCAGCCCCAGCATTTT
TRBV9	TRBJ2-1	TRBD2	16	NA	CASSAPGLADYNEQFF	TGTGCCAGCAGCGCACCGGGACTAGCGGATTACAATGAGCAGTTCTTC
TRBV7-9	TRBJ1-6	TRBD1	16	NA	CASSFIQGATHSPLHF	TGTGCCAGCAGCTTTATCCAGGGGGCAACCCATTCACCCCTCCACTTT
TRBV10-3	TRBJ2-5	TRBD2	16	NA	CAISAGTSGHQETQYF	TGTGCCATCAGTGCCGGGACTAGCGGACACCAAGAGACCCAGTACTTC
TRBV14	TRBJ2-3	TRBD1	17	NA	CASSQGRDSYSTDTQYF	TGTGCCAGCAGCCAGGGACGGGACAGCTATAGCACAGATACGCAGTATTTT
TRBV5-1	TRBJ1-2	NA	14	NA	CASSDLGGNYGYTF	TGCGCCAGCAGCGACTTGGGGGGTAACTATGGCTACACCTTC
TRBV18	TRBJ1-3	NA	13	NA	CASSSGTGNTIYF	TGTGCCAGCTCATCGGGGACTGGAAACACCATATATTTT
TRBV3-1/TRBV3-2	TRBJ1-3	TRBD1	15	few	CASSPRTGDGNTIYF	TGTGCCAGCAGCCCCCGGACAGGGGATGGAAACACCATATATTTT
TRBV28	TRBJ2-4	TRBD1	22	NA	CASSWSNSGQGVSNLAKNIQYF	TGTGCCAGCAGTTGGTCCAATTCCGGACAGGGGGTCTCCAACCTAGCCAAAAACATTCAGTACTTC
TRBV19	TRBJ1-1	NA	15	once	CASTLGGFQNTEAFF	TGTGCCAGTACTCTGGGGGGGTTTCAGAACACTGAAGCTTTCTTT
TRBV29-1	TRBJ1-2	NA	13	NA	CSVEDGQSYGYTF	TGCAGCGTTGAGGATGGACAGTCCTATGGCTACACCTTC
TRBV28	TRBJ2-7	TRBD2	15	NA	CASRSEASGSYEQYF	TGTGCCAGCAGGTCCGAGGCTAGCGGGTCCTACGAGCAGTACTTC
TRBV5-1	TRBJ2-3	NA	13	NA	CASSFEGDDTQYF	TGCGCCAGCAGCTTCGAGGGGGATGATACGCAGTATTTT
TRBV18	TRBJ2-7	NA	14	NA	CASSPNSGRGEQYF	TGTGCCAGCTCACCAAACTCGGGAAGGGGGGAGCAGTACTTC
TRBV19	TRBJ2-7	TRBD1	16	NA	CATRDRVAGGRYEQYF	TGTGCCACTAGGGACAGGGTAGCCGGAGGGCGATACGAGCAGTACTTC
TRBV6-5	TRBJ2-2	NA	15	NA	CASSSTFTNTGELFF	TGTGCCAGCAGTAGCACCTTCACGAACACCGGGGAGCTGTTTTTT
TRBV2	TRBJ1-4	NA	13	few	CASRITGDEKLFF	TGTGCCAGCAGAATAACAGGTGATGAAAAACTGTTTTTT
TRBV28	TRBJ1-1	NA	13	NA	CASSAGGRTEAFF	TGTGCCAGTTCTGCGGGGGGTAGGACTGAAGCTTTCTTT
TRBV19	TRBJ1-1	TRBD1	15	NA	CASSSDREVPIEAFF	TGTGCCAGTAGTTCAGACAGGGAGGTCCCTATTGAAGCTTTCTTT
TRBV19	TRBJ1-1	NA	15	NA	CASTWQVDSGTEAFF	TGTGCCAGTACCTGGCAGGTGGATTCTGGCACTGAAGCTTTCTTT
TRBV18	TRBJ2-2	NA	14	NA	CASSPRQATGELFF	TGTGCCAGCTCACCGCGACAGGCCACCGGGGAGCTGTTTTTT
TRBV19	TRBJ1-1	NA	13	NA	CASSILLNTEAFF	TGTGCCAGTAGTATCTTGTTGAACACTGAAGCTTTCTTT
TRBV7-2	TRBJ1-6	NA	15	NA	CASSSQGAVNSPLHF	TGTGCCAGCAGCTCCCAAGGGGCGGTCAATTCACCCCTCCACTTT
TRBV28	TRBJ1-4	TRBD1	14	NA	CASSRQGTTEKLFF	TGTGCCAGCAGTAGACAGGGGACGACGGAAAAACTGTTTTTT
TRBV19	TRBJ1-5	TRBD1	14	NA	CATRPTGGYQPQHF	TGTGCCACCCGCCCGACAGGGGGCTATCAGCCCCAGCATTTT
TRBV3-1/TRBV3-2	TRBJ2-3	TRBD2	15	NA	CASSQKSGATDTQYF	TGTGCCAGCAGCCAGAAAAGCGGGGCCACAGATACGCAGTATTTT
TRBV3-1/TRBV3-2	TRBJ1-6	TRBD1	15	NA	CASSGLRQGISPLHF	TGTGCCAGCAGCGGACTCCGACAGGGCATATCACCCCTCCACTTT